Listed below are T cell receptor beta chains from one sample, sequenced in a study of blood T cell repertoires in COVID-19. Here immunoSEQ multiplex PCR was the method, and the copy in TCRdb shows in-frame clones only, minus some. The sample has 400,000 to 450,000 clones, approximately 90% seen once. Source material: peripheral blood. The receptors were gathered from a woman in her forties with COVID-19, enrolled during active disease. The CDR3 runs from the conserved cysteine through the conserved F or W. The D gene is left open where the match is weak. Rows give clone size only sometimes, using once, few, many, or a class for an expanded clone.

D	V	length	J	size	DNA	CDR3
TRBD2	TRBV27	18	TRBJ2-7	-	TGTGCCAGCAGTTTATTCCCCTCCAGCGGGGGTGACTCCTACGAGCAGTACTTC	CASSLFPSSGGDSYEQYF
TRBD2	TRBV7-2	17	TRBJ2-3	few	TGTGCCAGCAGCTTCCTATCAGCGGGAGGCCGCACAGATACGCAGTATTTT	CASSFLSAGGRTDTQYF
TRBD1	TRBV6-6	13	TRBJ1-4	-	TGTGCCAGTGGTGCAGGGGGCGCGGGAAAACTGTTTTTT	CASGAGGAGKLFF
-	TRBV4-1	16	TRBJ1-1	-	TGCGCCAGCAGCCACGATTCTCGGACGGGGGGGGCTGAAGCTTTCTTT	CASSHDSRTGGAEAFF
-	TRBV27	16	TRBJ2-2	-	TGTGCCAGCAGTTTTATACTAGCCGGTGTGACCGGGGAGCTGTTTTTT	CASSFILAGVTGELFF
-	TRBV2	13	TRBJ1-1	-	TGTGCCAGCACCAGAAATGCGAACACTGAAGCTTTCTTT	CASTRNANTEAFF
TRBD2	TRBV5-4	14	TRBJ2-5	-	TGTGCCAGCAGCTTAAAGTCGGGGGGAGAGACCCAGTACTTC	CASSLKSGGETQYF
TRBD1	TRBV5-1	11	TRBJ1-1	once	TGCGCCAGTCGACAGGGGAGTGAAGCTTTCTTT	CASRQGSEAFF
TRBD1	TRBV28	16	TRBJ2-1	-	TGTGCCAGCAGTTGGACAGGGGCGGGACGAGCGGCTGAGCAGTTCTTC	CASSWTGAGRAAEQFF
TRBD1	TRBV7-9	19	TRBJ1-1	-	TGTGCCAGCAGCCCTCGGGACAGGGGCCCCAATGTTGATGCGGCTGAAGCTTTCTTT	CASSPRDRGPNVDAAEAFF
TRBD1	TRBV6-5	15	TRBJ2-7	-	TGTGCCAGCACCTGGGGGACAGGGCTCCCCTACGAGCAGTACTTC	CASTWGTGLPYEQYF
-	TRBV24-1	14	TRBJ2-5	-	TGTGCCACCAGTGACCTCGGGGGGCACGAGACCCAGTACTTC	CATSDLGGHETQYF
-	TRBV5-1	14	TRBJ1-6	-	TGCGCCAGCAGGCCAGGGTTGATAGGCTCACCCCTCCACTTT	CASRPGLIGSPLHF
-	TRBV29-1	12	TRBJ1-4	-	TGCAGCGTCCCCCTACCGCGGCAGGGGCTGTTTTTT	CSVPLPRQGLFF
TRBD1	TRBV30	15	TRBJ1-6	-	TGTGCCTGGAATGCACAGGGGGCCTATAATTCACCCCTCCACTTT	CAWNAQGAYNSPLHF
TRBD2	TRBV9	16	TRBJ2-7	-	TGTGCCAGCAGCGGGGGACTAGCGGGAGAGGGCGGCGAGCAGTACTTC	CASSGGLAGEGGEQYF
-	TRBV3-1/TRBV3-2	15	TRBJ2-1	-	TGTGCCAGCAGCCAAGTTCCAGCTAGCTACAATGAGCAGTTCTTC	CASSQVPASYNEQFF
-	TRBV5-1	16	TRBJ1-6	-	TGCGCCAGCAGCTCACCCCCAGGCAACCAAAATTCACCCCTCCACTTT	CASSSPPGNQNSPLHF
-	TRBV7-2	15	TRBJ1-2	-	TGTGCCAGCAGCGAATATACAGGGAGCCCTTATGGCTACACCTTC	CASSEYTGSPYGYTF
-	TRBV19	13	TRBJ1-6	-	TGTGCCAGCAGGGGCGCCGGTAATTCACCCCTCCACTTT	CASRGAGNSPLHF
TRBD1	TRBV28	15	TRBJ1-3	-	TGTGCCACCACAGGGACAGGGGCCTCTGGAAACACCATATATTTT	CATTGTGASGNTIYF
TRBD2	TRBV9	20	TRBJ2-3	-	TGTGCCAGCAGCGTAGAAGGGACTAGCGGGGGGACCATTAGCACAGATACGCAGTATTTT	CASSVEGTSGGTISTDTQYF
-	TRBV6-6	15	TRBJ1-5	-	TGTGCCAGCACCCGGGGAAGAGTGAGCAATCAGCCCCAGCATTTT	CASTRGRVSNQPQHF
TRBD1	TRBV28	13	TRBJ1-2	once	TGTGCCAGCAGTTTACAGGGGGCCTATGGCTACACCTTC	CASSLQGAYGYTF
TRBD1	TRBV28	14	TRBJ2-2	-	TGTGCCACCCGGGACAGGGCAAAATCCGGGGAGCTGTTTTTT	CATRDRAKSGELFF
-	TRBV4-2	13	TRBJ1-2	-	TGTGCCAGCAGCCTAGGGACTGGGTATGGCTACACCTTC	CASSLGTGYGYTF
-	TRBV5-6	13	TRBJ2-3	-	TGTGCCAGCAGCTTGGACTCTTCCAGGGCGCAGTATTTT	CASSLDSSRAQYF
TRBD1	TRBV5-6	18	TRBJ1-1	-	TGTGCCAGCAGCTTGGGGGGACAGGCGGCAATCTTGAACACTGAAGCTTTCTTT	CASSLGGQAAILNTEAFF
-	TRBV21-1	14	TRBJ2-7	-	TGTGCCAGCAGCAGACAGGTGAGCTCCTACGAGCAGTACTTC	CASSRQVSSYEQYF
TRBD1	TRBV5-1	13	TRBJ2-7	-	TGCGCCAGCAGCAGTCGGGACAGCCACGAGCAGTACTTC	CASSSRDSHEQYF
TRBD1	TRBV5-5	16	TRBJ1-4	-	TGTGCCAGCAGCCCCAGACAGGGCATCGTTAATGAAAACCTGTTTTTT	CASSPRQGIVNENLFF
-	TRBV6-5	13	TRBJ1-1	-	TGTGCCAGCAGTTACTCCCAGAACACTGAAGCTTTCTTT	CASSYSQNTEAFF
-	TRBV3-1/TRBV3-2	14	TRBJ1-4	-	TGTGCCAGCAGCCGACAGGCTGGTAATGAAAAACTGTTTTTT	CASSRQAGNEKLFF
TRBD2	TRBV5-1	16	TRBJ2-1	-	TGCGCCAGCAGCCTGCCACATAGCGGGATGTACAATGAGCAGTTCTTC	CASSLPHSGMYNEQFF
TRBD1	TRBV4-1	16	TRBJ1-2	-	TGCGCCAGCAGCCAAGATCAATGGACAGGGTTGTATGGCTACACCTTC	CASSQDQWTGLYGYTF
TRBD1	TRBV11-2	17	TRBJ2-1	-	TGTGCCAGCAGCCATACCCTACAGGGGGGACCCTACAATGAGCAGTTCTTC	CASSHTLQGGPYNEQFF
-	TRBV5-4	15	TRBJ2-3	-	TGTGCCAGCAGCTTGGGACGGGGAACAACAGATACGCAGTATTTT	CASSLGRGTTDTQYF
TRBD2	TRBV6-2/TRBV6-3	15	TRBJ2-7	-	TGTGCCAGCAGTTACCATAGCGGGAGCTCCTACGAGCAGTACTTC	CASSYHSGSSYEQYF
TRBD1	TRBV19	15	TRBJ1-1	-	TGTGCCAGTAGTCCTTATCGGACAGGGGGCACTGAAGCTTTCTTT	CASSPYRTGGTEAFF
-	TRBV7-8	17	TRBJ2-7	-	TGTGCCAGCAGCTTATCGCGGGAGGACAGGAGAAATTACGAGCAGTACTTC	CASSLSREDRRNYEQYF
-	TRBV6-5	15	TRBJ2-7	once	TGTGCCAGCAGTTACCCCTCCGGGGACACCTACGAGCAGTACTTC	CASSYPSGDTYEQYF
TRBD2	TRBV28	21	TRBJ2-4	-	TGTGCCAGCAGTTTCAGGTTGCTAGCGGGAGGGACTACGGAGGGCAAAAACATTCAGTACTTC	CASSFRLLAGGTTEGKNIQYF
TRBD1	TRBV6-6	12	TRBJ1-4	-	TGTGCCAGCAGTCACAGGGGTGAAAAACTGTTTTTT	CASSHRGEKLFF
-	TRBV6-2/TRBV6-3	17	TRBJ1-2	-	TGTGCCAGCAGTTACCCTCGGGGCGGGGCCGGGAACTATGGCTACACCTTC	CASSYPRGGAGNYGYTF
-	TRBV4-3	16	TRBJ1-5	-	TGCGCCAGCAGCCAAGATCTGAACAGGGCGGATCAGCCCCAGCATTTT	CASSQDLNRADQPQHF
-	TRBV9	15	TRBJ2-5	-	TGTGCCAGCAGCGTAGTGGCCGCGGAGGGAGAGACCCAGTACTTC	CASSVVAAEGETQYF
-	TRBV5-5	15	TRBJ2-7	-	TGTGCCAGCAGCTTGGGTCTGCGCTCCCACTACGAGCAGTACTTC	CASSLGLRSHYEQYF
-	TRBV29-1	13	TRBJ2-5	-	TGCAGCGTTGAACTATCTCTTGCGGAGACCCAGTACTTC	CSVELSLAETQYF
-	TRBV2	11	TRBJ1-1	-	TGTGCCAGCAGTGGGGGGAGGGTAGCTTTCTTT	CASSGGRVAFF
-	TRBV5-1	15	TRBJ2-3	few	TGCGCCAGCAGCTTGAGGGGACTGGACACAGATACGCAGTATTTT	CASSLRGLDTDTQYF
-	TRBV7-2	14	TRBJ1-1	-	TGTGCCAGCAGCTTACCCCTCTTGAACACTGAAGCTTTCTTT	CASSLPLLNTEAFF
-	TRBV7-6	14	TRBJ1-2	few	TGTGCCAGCAGCTTAGGTGCGATGGGCTCTGGCTACACCTTC	CASSLGAMGSGYTF
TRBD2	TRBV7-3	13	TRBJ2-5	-	TGTGCCAGCAGCTGGGGACTAGCAGGGACCCAGTACTTC	CASSWGLAGTQYF
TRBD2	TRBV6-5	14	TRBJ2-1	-	TGTGCCAGCCTTGCGGGGGGCGTAGACAATGAGCAGTTCTTC	CASLAGGVDNEQFF
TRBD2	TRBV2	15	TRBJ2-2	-	TGTGCCAGCAGGGCTAGCGGGCGTCACACCGGGGAGCTGTTTTTT	CASRASGRHTGELFF
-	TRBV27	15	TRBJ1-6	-	TGTGCCAGCCTCAGCCGGGGGGCGAATAATTCACCCCTCCACTTT	CASLSRGANNSPLHF
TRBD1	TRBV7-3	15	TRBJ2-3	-	TGTGCCAGCAGCTTTACAGGGGCGAGCACAGATACGCAGTATTTT	CASSFTGASTDTQYF
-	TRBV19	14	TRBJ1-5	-	TGTGCCACTACAGGGAAGAGGGGCAATCAGCCCCAGCATTTT	CATTGKRGNQPQHF
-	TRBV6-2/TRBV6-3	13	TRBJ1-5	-	TGTGCCAGCAGTTACTCAGCCAATCAGCCCCAGCATTTT	CASSYSANQPQHF